The 2 T cell receptor beta chains given below trace back to one sample, sequenced in a study of regulatory T cells in long-lasting Graves disease. iRepertoire HTBI primers and Arm-PCR of CDR3 regions built TCR beta libraries. Via MiXCR, TCRdb re-called the multiplex PCR reads, giving one row per CDR3 protein. Of a few hundred thousand distinct CDR3 sequences listed, approximately 13% were seen once; the top ten hold roughly a tenth. Stated time point: newly diagnosed GD, antithyroid drugs for less than 3 months. PBMCs were the source of the RNA used for TCR sequencing. The sample was also reused in another study, on T cells in Graves' hyperthyroidism and ophthalmopathy.

Sequencing used peripheral blood mononuclear cells (PBMCs), obtained at new diagnosis, from a patient treated with antithyroid drugs. The source of these receptors is a man aged 30 to 45 with Graves disease.

Ten or more counts support this clonotype. The chain uses TRBV7-2 and TRBJ2-7, with D hard to call. The CDR3 totals 13 residues. The V gene lost 0 bases and the J gene lost 2 bases, with 5 bases spanning the gap. Germline lookup yields CDR1 SGHTA and CDR2 FQGNSA. CDR3 sequence: CASSLAYTYEQYF. CDR3 bases: TGTGCCAGCAGCTTAGCCTATACCTACGAGCAGTACTTC.

Points on this clonotype: Relative to the germline gene, one junction end is altered; a read error may explain this. The chain carries TRBV24-1 and TRBJ2-1; 11 bases fit TRBD2. Germline CDR1 KGHDR, CDR2 SFDVKD. This CDR3 has 17 residues. The CDR3 bases are TGTGCCACCAGTGAGCCGGGACTAGCGGACTCCTACAATGAGCGGTTCTTC. It encodes CATSEPGLADSYNERFF.